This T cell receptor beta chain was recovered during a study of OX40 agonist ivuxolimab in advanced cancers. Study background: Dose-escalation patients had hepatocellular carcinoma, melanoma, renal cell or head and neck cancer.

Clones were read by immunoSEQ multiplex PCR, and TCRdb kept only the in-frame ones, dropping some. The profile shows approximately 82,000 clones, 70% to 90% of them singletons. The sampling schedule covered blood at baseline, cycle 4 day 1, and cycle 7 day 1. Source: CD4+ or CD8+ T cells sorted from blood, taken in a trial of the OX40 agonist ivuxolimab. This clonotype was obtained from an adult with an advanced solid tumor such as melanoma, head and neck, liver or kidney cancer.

The DNA of the CDR3 is TGCAGCGTTCGTATGGGGTATAGGAACACTGAAGCTTTCTTT. This translates into CSVRMGYRNTEAFF. The chain links TRBV29-1 to TRBJ1-1, with D unresolved. V was shortened by 5 bases and J by 1 base, with 14 bases between the two germline ends. Germline V lookup: CDR1 SQVTM, CDR2 ANQGSEA. CDR3 length equals 14 residues. Full variable domain (missing parts from reference TRBV29-1 and TRBJ1-1): SAVISQKPSRDICQRGTSLTIQCQVDSQVTMMFWYRQQPGQSLTLIATANQGSEATYESGFVIDKFPISRPNLTFSTLTVSNMSPEDSSIYLCSVRMGYRNTEAFFGQGTRLTVV.